This T cell receptor (beta chain) was sequenced in a study of T cell changes during pregnancy in multiple sclerosis. This clone was recorded once. Per germline, CDR1 LGHNA and CDR2 YSLEER. The CDR3 extends over 17 amino acids. V was pared by 1 base and J by 4 bases, with 8 bases of the junction left unmatched. Sequencing was performed with immunoSEQ multiplex PCR; in TCRdb, only in-frame clones are kept and a portion is missing. The sample contains some 70,000 clones, approximately 90% of which appear only once. Sequenced here: peripheral blood, sampled in the second trimester of pregnancy. The rearrangement uses TRBV4-3 and TRBJ1-5, with 9 nucleotides matching TRBD1. The TCR was taken from a female donor in good health, enrolled as a control in a pregnancy study. This CDR3 reads CASSQGSGTGLNQPQHF. The CDR3 nucleotides are TGCGCCAGCAGCCAAGGCTCCGGGACAGGGCTAAATCAGCCCCAGCATTTT.